This TCR beta chain was retrieved from a study of control samples from healthy donors and cancer patients. The method was immunoSEQ multiplex PCR; TCRdb's version includes in-frame clones alone and lacks a portion of them. The top ten hold roughly a tenth of the sample, which has roughly 93,000 clones, 70% to 90% seen once. Germline V CDR1 and CDR2: MNHEY, SVGAGI. The V gene lost 10 bases and the J gene lost 8 bases, with 12 bases spanning the gap. This CDR3 has 11 residues. The sample comprised PBMCs. This clonotype originated in a woman in her fifties or sixties with colorectal cancer. V and J are TRBV6-5 and TRBJ1-3; D is unresolved. Here the CDR3 DNA reads TGTGCCACCCTGACGCGTGACACCATATATTTT. Its protein is CATLTRDTIYF.